The clone carrying this T cell receptor (beta chain) showed up just once. No antigen is known for it. The CDR3 consists of 14 residues. CDR1 is LNHDA and CDR2 is SQIVND in the germline V gene (reference sequence). V was trimmed by 10 bases and J by 7 bases, leaving 20 bases between them. Time point in this sample: week 35, safety follow-up. Every vaccine dose comprised 300 ug of mutant IDH1 20-mer peptide plus topical imiquimod. The data were taken from a study of a mutant IDH1 vaccine in newly diagnosed glioma. Study-wide background: Week 35 brought visit V12, which was followed by visit V13 at week 47.

Profiling relied on immunoSEQ multiplex PCR, and the TCRdb table lists in-frame clones only, not all of them. The sample includes tens of thousands of clones, 70% to 90% seen only once; the top ten take roughly 2%. Sequencing used PBMCs, obtained from a glioma patient whose treatment included an IDH1 peptide vaccine. The chain is built from TRBV19 and TRBJ2-1, with a possible D match to TRBD2 (6 bases). The TCR was taken from a man aged 30 to 45 with glioma. The CDR3 DNA reads TGTGCCACGACTCTGGGGGGAGGTGGTAATGAGCAGTTCTTC. The encoded protein is CATTLGGGGNEQFF.